Below, 9 T cell receptor beta chains from the same sample are listed, as sequenced in a study of CD8+ T cells in alopecia areata listed by TCRdb under 2018. Preparation of the library involved the immunoSEQ multiplex PCR assay. RNA was extracted from all samples and reverse transcribed into cDNA as template for TCR sequencing. The clones in this table, taken by TCRdb from immuneACCESS, are in-frame only. Not every clone is retained; where verified, under half of the shortfall comes from an unresolved V gene, and the cause of the rest is unknown. The sample records 210,000 or so clones, around 65% of which are singletons. 1% to 1.5% of the sample belongs to the ten largest clones. This sample's treatment or condition label indicates: oral pan-JAK inhibitor, 5-10 mg twice daily. This specimen consisted of CD4+ T cells sorted from blood, obtained at approximately week 44, from a patient treated with tofacitinib. The receptors stem from a human donor with alopecia areata.

This chain joins TRBV30 and TRBJ1-5; D is undetermined. With 0 bases removed from V and 4 bases from J, the gap between germline ends came to 16 bases. Looked up from germline, CDR1 is GTSNPN and CDR2 is SVGIG (reference sequence). The CDR3 is made up of 16 amino acids. In DNA, the CDR3 is TGTGCCTGGAGTGTAAAGTCCACTTTGTTTAATCAGCCCCAGCATTTT. It codes for CAWSVKSTLFNQPQHF. The full variable domain, in which reference TRBV30 and TRBJ1-5 provide the parts outside the CDR3, is SQTIHQWPATLVQPVGSPLSLECTVEGTSNPNLYWYRQAAGRGLQLLFYSVGIGQISSEVPQNLSASRPQDRQFILSSKKLLLSDSGFYLCAWSVKSTLFNQPQHFGDGTRLSIL.

This clone has a single count. The J gene is TRBJ2-3, the V gene TRBV2, with unresolved D. Germline V gives CDR1 SNHLY, CDR2 FYNNEI. V was trimmed by 7 bases and J by 2 bases, leaving 7 bases between them. CDR3 size: 12 residues. CDR3 nucleotide sequence: TGTGCCAGCATCCCGGACACAGATACGCAGTATTTT. Translating it yields CASIPDTDTQYF.

The V and J genes are TRBV13 and TRBJ2-7; the D is unclear. CDR3 length equals 13 residues. Germline loops: CDR1 PRHDT, CDR2 FYEKMQ (reference sequence). The V and J ends lost 3 bases and 1 base respectively, with 7 bases between them. The CDR3 DNA reads as TGTGCCAGCAGCTTGATCTCTTCCTACGAGCAGTACTTC. The encoded protein is CASSLISSYEQYF.

The rearrangement joins TRBV7-9 to TRBJ2-7; 7 bases agree with TRBD1. J lost 6 bases, V lost 5 bases, and 10 bases had no gene match. Germline values: CDR1 SEHNR, CDR2 FQNEAQ (reference sequence). The CDR3 runs 14 residues. CDR3 residues: CASSKRQGLGEQYF. The CDR3 DNA follows: TGTGCCAGCAGCAAAAGACAGGGCCTAGGCGAGCAGTACTTC.

V is TRBV29-1 and J is TRBJ2-1; a weak D match, TRBD2 (5 bases). The CDR3 consists of 13 residues. Germline V CDR1 and CDR2: SQVTM, ANQGSEA. Deletions cut 4 bases from V and 14 bases from J, with 21 bases between. The chain's CDR3 is CSVGGHEGQWKFF. The DNA of the CDR3 is TGCAGCGTTGGAGGTCACGAGGGTCAGTGGAAGTTCTTC.

The chain carries TRBV5-1 and TRBJ1-2; maybe TRBD1 (6 bases). Germline V lookup: CDR1 SGHRS, CDR2 YFSETQ. The V gene lost 5 bases and the J gene lost 6 bases, with 14 bases spanning the gap. The length of the CDR3 is 13 residues. The DNA of the CDR3 is TGCGCCAGCAGGGAGACAGGACGGGATGGCTACACCTTC. Translating it yields CASRETGRDGYTF. Combining the CDR3 with reference TRBV5-1 and TRBJ1-2 gives the whole variable domain KAGVTQTPRYLIKTRGQQVTLSCSPISGHRSVSWYQQTPGQGLQFLFEYFSETQRNKGNFPGRFSGRQFSNSRSEMNVSTLELGDSALYLCASRETGRDGYTFGSGTRLTVV.

The chain has TRBV18 and TRBJ2-1; the D gene is possibly TRBD1 (6 bases). Deletions cut 2 bases from V and 5 bases from J, with 19 bases between. Germline-derived CDR1 and CDR2 are KGHSH and LQKENI. There are 17 residues in the CDR3. In DNA form, the CDR3 reads TGTGCCAGCTCACCAACAGGGTCGGCATTTAGCGACAATGAGCAGTTCTTC. Amino acid sequence: CASSPTGSAFSDNEQFF.

This clone was found a few times. This sequence joins TRBV30 and TRBJ1-6; perhaps TRBD1 as D (6 bases). Germline lookup yields CDR1 GTSNPN and CDR2 SVGIG (reference sequence). The CDR3 spans 14 residues. V was clipped by 0 bases and J by 7 bases, with 10 bases between them. CDR3 region: CAWSVDSGNSPLHF. CDR3 sequence (DNA): TGTGCCTGGAGTGTGGACAGTGGAAATTCACCCCTCCACTTT. Full variable domain (rest looked up from reference TRBV30 and TRBJ1-6): SQTIHQWPATLVQPVGSPLSLECTVEGTSNPNLYWYRQAAGRGLQLLFYSVGIGQISSEVPQNLSASRPQDRQFILSSKKLLLSDSGFYLCAWSVDSGNSPLHFGNGTRLTVT.

The V call is TRBV29-1, the J call TRBJ2-3; 10 bases match TRBD2. J gave up 4 bases and V 6 bases, and 4 bases lay outside the gene matches. This CDR3 contains 13 residues. Germline CDR1 reads SQVTM; CDR2 reads ANQGSEA. The CDR3 DNA reads as TGCAGCGTCGGGACTAGCGTAGCAGATACGCAGTATTTT. Encoded protein: CSVGTSVADTQYF.